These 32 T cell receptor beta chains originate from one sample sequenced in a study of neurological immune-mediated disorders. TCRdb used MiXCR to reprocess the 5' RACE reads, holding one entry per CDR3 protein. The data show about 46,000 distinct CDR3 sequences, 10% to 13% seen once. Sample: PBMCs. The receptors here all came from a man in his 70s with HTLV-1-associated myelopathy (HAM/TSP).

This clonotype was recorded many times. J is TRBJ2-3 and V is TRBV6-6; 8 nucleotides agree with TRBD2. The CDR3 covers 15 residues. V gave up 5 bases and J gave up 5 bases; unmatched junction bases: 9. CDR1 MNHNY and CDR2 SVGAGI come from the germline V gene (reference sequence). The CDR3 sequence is CASSTPGGPGDTQYF. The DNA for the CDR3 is TGTGCCAGCAGTACCCCGGGAGGGCCAGGAGATACGCAGTATTTT.

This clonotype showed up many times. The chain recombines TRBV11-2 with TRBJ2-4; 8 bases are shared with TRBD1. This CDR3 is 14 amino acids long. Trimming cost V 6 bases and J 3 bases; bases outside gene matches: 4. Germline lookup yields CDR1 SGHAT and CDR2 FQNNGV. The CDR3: CASRLTGVKNIQYF. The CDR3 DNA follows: TGTGCCAGCAGGCTGACAGGGGTCAAAAACATTCAGTACTTC.

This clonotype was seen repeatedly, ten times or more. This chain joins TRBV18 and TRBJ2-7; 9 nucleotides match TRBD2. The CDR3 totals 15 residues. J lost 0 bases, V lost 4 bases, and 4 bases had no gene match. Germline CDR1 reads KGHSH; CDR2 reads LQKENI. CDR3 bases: TGTGCCAGCTCACTAGCGGGAGCGACCTCCTACGAGCAGTACTTC. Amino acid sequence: CASSLAGATSYEQYF. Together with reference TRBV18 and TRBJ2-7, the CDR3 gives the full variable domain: NAGVMQNPRHLVRRRGQEARLRCSPMKGHSHVYWYRQLPEEGLKFMVYLQKENIIDESGMPKERFSAEFPKEGPSILRIQQVVRGDSAAYFCASSLAGATSYEQYFGPGTRLTVT.

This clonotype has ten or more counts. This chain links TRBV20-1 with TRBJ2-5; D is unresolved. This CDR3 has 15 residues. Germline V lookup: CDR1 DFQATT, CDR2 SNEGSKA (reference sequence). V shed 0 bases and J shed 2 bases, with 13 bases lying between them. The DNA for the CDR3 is TGCAGTGCTAGAGATAGTAGGCATCCACAAGAGACCCAGTACTTC. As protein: CSARDSRHPQETQYF.

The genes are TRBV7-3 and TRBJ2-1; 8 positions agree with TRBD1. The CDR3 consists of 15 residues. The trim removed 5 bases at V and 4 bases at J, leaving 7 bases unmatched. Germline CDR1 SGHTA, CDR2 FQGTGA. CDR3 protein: CASSGGTGPYNEQFF. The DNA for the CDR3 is TGTGCCAGCAGCGGAGGGACAGGACCTTACAATGAGCAGTTCTTC.

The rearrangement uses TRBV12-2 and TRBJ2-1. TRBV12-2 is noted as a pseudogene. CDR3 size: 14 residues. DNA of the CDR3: TGTGCAATTCGCTTAGGGGGCTCCTACAATGAGCAGTTCTTC. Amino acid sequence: CAIRLGGSYNEQFF.

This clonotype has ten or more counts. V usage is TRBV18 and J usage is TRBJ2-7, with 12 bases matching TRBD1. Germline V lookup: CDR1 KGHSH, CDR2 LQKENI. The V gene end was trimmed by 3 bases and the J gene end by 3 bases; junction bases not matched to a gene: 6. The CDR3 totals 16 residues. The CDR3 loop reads CASSPGDRGLGYEQYF. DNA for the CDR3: TGTGCCAGCTCACCGGGGGACAGGGGGCTTGGCTACGAGCAGTACTTC.

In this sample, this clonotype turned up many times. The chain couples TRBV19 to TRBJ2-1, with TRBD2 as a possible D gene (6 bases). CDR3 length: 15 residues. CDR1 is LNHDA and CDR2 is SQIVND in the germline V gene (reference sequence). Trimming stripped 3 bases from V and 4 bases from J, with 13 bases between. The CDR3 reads CASSISNSGYNEQFF. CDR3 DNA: TGTGCCAGTAGTATCTCGAATAGCGGATACAATGAGCAGTTCTTC.

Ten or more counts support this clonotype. Here the CDR3 reads CASSPQIRGEQYF. As DNA, the CDR3 is TGTGCCAGCAGTCCCCAAATTAGGGGCGAGCAGTACTTC. V and J are TRBV12-3 or TRBV12-4 and TRBJ2-7; the D gene is possibly TRBD1 (5 bases). Trimming left V 5 bases short and J 6 bases short, with 14 bases between. CDR3 length: 13 amino acids.

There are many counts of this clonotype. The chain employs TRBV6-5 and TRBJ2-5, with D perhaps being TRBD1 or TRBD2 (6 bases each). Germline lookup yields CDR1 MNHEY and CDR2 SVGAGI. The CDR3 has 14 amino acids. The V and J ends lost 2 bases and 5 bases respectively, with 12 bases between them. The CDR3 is CASSYPGAGETQYF. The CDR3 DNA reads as TGTGCCAGCAGTTACCCGGGGGCCGGGGAGACCCAGTACTTC.

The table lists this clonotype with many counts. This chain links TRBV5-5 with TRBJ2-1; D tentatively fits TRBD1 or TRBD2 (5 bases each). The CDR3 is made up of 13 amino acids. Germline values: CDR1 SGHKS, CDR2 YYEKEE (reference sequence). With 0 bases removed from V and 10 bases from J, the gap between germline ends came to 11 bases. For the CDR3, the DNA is TGTGCCAGCAGCTTGGATGGGGGAAGAGAGCAGTTCTTC. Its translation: CASSLDGGREQFF.

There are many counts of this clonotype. The CDR3 DNA sequence: TGTGCCAGCAGAACGACAGGCGCCGGGGAGCTGTTTTTT. Translation gives CASRTTGAGELFF. The V and J genes are TRBV6-5 and TRBJ2-2; a possible D gene is TRBD1 (6 bases). V lost 6 bases and J lost 6, with 11 bases in between. The CDR3 is made up of 13 amino acids. Per germline, CDR1 MNHEY and CDR2 SVGAGI.

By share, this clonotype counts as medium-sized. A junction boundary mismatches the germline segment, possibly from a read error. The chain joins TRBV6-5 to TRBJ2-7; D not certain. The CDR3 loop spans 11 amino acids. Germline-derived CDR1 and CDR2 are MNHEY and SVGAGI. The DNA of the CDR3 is TGTGCCAGCAGTAACTCCTACGAGCAGTACTTC. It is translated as CASSNSYEQYF.

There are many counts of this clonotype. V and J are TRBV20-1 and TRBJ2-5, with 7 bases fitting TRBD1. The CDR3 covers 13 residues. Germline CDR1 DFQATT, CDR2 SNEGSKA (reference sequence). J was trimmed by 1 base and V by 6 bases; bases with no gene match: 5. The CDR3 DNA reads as TGCAGTGCACACCACAGGGGCCAAGAGACCCAGTACTTC. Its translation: CSAHHRGQETQYF.

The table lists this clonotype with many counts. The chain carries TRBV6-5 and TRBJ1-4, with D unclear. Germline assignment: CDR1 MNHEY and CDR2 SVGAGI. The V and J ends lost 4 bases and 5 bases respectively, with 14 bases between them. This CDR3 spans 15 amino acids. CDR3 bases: TGTGCCAGCAGTTTATCGGCGCCACAGAATGAAAAACTGTTTTTT. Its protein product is CASSLSAPQNEKLFF.

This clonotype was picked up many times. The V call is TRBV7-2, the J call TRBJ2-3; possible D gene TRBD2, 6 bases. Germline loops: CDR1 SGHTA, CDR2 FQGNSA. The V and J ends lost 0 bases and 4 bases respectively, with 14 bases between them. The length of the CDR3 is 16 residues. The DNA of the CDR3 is TGTGCCAGCAGCTTAGCGGTCAGCGGAGGGGCAGATACGCAGTATTTT. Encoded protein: CASSLAVSGGADTQYF.

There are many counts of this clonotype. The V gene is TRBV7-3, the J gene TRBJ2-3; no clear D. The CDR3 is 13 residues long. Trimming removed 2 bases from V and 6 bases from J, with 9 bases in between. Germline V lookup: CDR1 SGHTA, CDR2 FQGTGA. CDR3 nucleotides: TGTGCCAGCAGCTTAGCTAGATACGATACGCAGTATTTT. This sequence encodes CASSLARYDTQYF.

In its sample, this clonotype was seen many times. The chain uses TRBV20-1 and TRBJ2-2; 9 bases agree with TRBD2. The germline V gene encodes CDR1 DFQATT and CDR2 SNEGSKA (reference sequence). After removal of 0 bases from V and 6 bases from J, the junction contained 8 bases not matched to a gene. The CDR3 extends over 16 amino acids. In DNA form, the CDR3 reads TGCAGTGCTAGAGAAGGTAGCGGGAGTATGGCCGGGGAGCTGTTTTTT. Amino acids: CSAREGSGSMAGELFF.

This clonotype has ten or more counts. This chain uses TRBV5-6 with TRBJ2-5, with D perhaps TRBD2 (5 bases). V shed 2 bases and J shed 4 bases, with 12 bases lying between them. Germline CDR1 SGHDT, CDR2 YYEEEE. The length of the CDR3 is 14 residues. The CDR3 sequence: CASSLRGLGETQYF. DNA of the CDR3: TGTGCCAGCAGCTTACGCGGGTTGGGAGAGACCCAGTACTTC.

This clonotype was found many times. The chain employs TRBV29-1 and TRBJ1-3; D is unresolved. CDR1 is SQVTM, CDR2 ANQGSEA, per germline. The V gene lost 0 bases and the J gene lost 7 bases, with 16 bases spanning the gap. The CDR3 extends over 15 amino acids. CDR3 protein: CSVEDPLKGRNTIYF. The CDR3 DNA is TGCAGCGTTGAAGATCCTTTGAAGGGTCGGAACACCATATATTTT.

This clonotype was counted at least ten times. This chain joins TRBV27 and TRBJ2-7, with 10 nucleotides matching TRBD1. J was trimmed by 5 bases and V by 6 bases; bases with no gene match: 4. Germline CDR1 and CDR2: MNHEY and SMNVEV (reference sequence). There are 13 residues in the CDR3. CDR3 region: CASRGQGRNEQYF. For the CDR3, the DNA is TGTGCCAGCAGGGGACAGGGGAGGAACGAGCAGTACTTC.

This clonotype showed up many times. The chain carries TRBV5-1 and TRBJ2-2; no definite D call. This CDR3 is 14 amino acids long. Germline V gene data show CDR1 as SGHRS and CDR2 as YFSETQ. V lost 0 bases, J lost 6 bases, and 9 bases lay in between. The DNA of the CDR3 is TGCGCCAGCAGCTTGGATGGGGTCCCCGGGGAGCTGTTTTTT. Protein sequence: CASSLDGVPGELFF.

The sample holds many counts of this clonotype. CDR3 bases: TGTGCCAGCAGCGTCGGACTAGCGGGAGCGTCTAGGGCAGATACGCAGTATTTT. This codes for CASSVGLAGASRADTQYF. This chain uses TRBV9 with TRBJ2-3; 13 nucleotides agree with TRBD2. The CDR3 spans 18 residues. CDR1 SGDLS and CDR2 YYNGEE come from the germline V gene. V shed 2 bases, J shed 4 bases, and the junction held 10 bases outside the gene matches.

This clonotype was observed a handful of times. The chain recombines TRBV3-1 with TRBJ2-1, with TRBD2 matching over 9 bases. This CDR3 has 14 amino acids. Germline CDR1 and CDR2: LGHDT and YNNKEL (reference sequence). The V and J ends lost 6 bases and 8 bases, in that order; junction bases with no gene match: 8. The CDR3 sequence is CASSPLVAGDEQFF. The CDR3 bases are TGTGCCAGCAGTCCTCTCGTAGCGGGAGATGAGCAGTTCTTC.

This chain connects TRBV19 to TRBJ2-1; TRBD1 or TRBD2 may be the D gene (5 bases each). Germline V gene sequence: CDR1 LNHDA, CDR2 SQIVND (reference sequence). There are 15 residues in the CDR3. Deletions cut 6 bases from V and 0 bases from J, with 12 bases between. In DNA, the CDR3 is TGTGCCAGTAGCCGCCAAGGGACCTCCTACAATGAGCAGTTCTTC. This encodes CASSRQGTSYNEQFF. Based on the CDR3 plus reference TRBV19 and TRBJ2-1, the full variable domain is DGGITQSPKYLFRKEGQNVTLSCEQNLNHDAMYWYRQDPGQGLRLIYYSQIVNDFQKGDIAEGYSVSREKKESFPLTVTSAQKNPTAFYLCASSRQGTSYNEQFFGPGTRLTVL.

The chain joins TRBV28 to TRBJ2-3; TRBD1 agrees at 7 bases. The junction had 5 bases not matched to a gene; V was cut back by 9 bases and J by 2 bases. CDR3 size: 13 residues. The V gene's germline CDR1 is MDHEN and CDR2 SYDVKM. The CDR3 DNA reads TGTGCCAGTAGGGACAGCTCCACAGATACGCAGTATTTT. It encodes CASRDSSTDTQYF. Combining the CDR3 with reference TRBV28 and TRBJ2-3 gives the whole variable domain DVKVTQSSRYLVKRTGEKVFLECVQDMDHENMFWYRQDPGLGLRLIYFSYDVKMKEKGDIPEGYSVSREKKERFSLILESASTNQTSMYLCASRDSSTDTQYFGPGTRLTVL.

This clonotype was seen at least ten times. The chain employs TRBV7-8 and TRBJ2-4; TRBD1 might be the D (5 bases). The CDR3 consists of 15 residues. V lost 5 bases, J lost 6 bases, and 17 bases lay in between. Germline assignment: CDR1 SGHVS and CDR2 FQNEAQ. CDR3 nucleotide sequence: TGTGCCAGCAGCCCAAGAAGTGGGGCTGTAAACATTCAGTACTTC. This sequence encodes CASSPRSGAVNIQYF.

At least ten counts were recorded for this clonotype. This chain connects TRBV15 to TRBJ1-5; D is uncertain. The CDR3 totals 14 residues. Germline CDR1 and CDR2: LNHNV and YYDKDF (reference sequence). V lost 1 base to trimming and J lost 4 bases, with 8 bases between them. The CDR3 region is CATSRVGGNQPQHF. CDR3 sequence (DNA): TGTGCCACCAGCAGAGTGGGCGGTAATCAGCCCCAGCATTTT.

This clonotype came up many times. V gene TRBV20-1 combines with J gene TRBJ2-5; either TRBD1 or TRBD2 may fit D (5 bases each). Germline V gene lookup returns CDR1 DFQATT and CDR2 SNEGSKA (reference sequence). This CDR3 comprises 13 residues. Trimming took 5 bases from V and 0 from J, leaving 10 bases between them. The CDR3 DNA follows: TGCAGTGCTTACGGGGCTAACCAAGAGACCCAGTACTTC. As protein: CSAYGANQETQYF.

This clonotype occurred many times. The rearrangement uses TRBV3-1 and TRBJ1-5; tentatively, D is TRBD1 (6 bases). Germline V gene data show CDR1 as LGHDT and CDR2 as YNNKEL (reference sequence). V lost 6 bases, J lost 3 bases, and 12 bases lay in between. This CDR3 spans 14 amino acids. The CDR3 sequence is CASSQGSLNQPQHF. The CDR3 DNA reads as TGTGCCAGCAGTCAGGGGTCCCTCAATCAGCCCCAGCATTTT.

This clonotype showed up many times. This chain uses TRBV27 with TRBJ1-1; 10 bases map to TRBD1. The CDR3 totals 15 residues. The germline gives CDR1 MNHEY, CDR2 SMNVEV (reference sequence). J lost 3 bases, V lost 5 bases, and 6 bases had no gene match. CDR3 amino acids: CASSKDRGHYTEAFF. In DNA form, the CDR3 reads TGTGCCAGCAGTAAAGACAGGGGGCACTACACTGAAGCTTTCTTT.

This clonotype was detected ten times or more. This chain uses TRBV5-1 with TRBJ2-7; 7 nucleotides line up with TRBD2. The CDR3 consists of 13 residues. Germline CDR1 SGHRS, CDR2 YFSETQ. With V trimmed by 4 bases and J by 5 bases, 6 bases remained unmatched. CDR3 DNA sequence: TGCGCCAGCAGCCTGAAGGGGAGGGACGAGCAGTACTTC. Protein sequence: CASSLKGRDEQYF. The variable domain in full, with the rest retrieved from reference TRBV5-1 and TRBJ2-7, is KAGVTQTPRYLIKTRGQQVTLSCSPISGHRSVSWYQQTPGQGLQFLFEYFSETQRNKGNFPGRFSGRQFSNSRSEMNVSTLELGDSALYLCASSLKGRDEQYFGPGTRLTVT.